These 19 T cell receptor beta chains came from one sample sequenced in a study of T cells in Graves' hyperthyroidism and ophthalmopathy. Authors of the study amplified TCR beta CDR3 regions from RNA transcripts. In the first-round RT-PCR of the TCR CDR3, the HTBI primer set was used. TCRdb reanalysed the multiplex PCR reads using MiXCR and keeps one entry per CDR3 protein. The repertoire holds around 560,000 distinct CDR3 sequences, roughly a sixth seen once, with about 20% in the top ten. Material: blood. These receptors all stem from a woman younger than 30 with Graves' hyperthyroidism.

This clonotype came up a few times. The J gene is TRBJ2-4, the V gene TRBV18; D remains ambiguous. Trimming cost V 3 bases and J 1 base, with 7 bases left between them. Germline loops: CDR1 KGHSH, CDR2 LQKENI. This CDR3 comprises 14 residues. The CDR3 reads CASSPGRAKNIQYF. In DNA, the CDR3 is TGTGCCAGCTCACCCGGCAGGGCCAAAAACATTCAGTACTTC.

This clonotype has only a few counts. V usage is TRBV7-8 and J usage is TRBJ2-3, with 13 positions matching TRBD2. The CDR3 is 16 residues long. Trimming took 4 bases from V and 5 from J; bases not matched to a gene: 6. Germline CDR1 and CDR2: SGHVS and FQNEAQ. CDR3 DNA sequence: TGTGCCAGCAGCTCTCGGACTAGCGGGGGCAGAGATACGCAGTATTTT. This gives the protein CASSSRTSGGRDTQYF.

With regard to this clonotype: A much larger clone sits a single nucleotide away, making a read error possible. The rearrangement uses TRBV20-1 and TRBJ2-1; 11 bases are a match to TRBD2. The DNA end lines up better with TRBJ2-7; the J call may be wrong. Germline CDR1 reads DFQATT; CDR2 reads SNEGSKA (reference sequence). CDR3 length: 15 residues. DNA of the CDR3: TGCAGTGCTAGAGGTCTAGCGGGAGGACATAATGAGCAGTACTTC. This sequence encodes CSARGLAGGHNEQYF.

The sample holds many counts of this clonotype. The chain combines TRBV11-2 with TRBJ2-7; TRBD1 matches at 9 bases. The CDR3 has 15 amino acids. V trimming: 6 bases; J trimming: 6 bases; junction bases outside the gene matches: 12. Germline CDR1 SGHAT, CDR2 FQNNGV. CDR3 loop: CASRAGQGILGEQYF. The CDR3 nucleotides read TGTGCCAGCAGGGCGGGACAGGGCATCTTAGGCGAGCAGTACTTC.

The V gene is TRBV18, the J gene TRBJ1-5; D gene ambiguous. V lost 2 bases, J lost 0 bases, and 5 bases lay in between. CDR1 is KGHSH, CDR2 LQKENI, per germline. CDR3 length equals 14 residues. CDR3 sequence: CASSPNSSNQPQHF. CDR3 DNA: TGTGCCAGCTCACCAAACAGTAGCAATCAGCCCCAGCATTTT. Looking up the rest from reference TRBV18 and TRBJ1-5 gives the full variable domain: NAGVMQNPRHLVRRRGQEARLRCSPMKGHSHVYWYRQLPEEGLKFMVYLQKENIIDESGMPKERFSAEFPKEGPSILRIQQVVRGDSAAYFCASSPNSSNQPQHFGDGTRLSIL.

The chain carries TRBV7-2 and TRBJ2-1; 7 nucleotides match TRBD1. Germline values: CDR1 SGHTA, CDR2 FQGNSA. The CDR3 has 16 amino acids. Germline trimming cut 5 bases from V and 3 bases from J; bases unmatched to any gene: 10. The CDR3 spells CASSQGGQVNYNEQFF. The DNA of the CDR3 is TGTGCCAGCAGCCAAGGTGGACAGGTCAACTACAATGAGCAGTTCTTC.

This clonotype was detected a few times. The chain carries TRBV18 and TRBJ2-1, with 7 nucleotides matching TRBD1. The germline V gene encodes CDR1 KGHSH and CDR2 LQKENI. Trimming removed 3 bases from V and 1 base from J; junction bases left unmatched: 6. The CDR3 loop spans 16 amino acids. The DNA for the CDR3 is TGTGCCAGCTCACCCCCTAGACAGGGATCCTACAATGAGCAGTTCTTC. Translating it yields CASSPPRQGSYNEQFF.

This clonotype was detected only a few times. The CDR3 protein is CASQGHADYGYTF. The DNA of the CDR3 is TGTGCCAGCCAGGGACACGCGGATTATGGCTACACCTTC. This chain uses TRBV27 with TRBJ1-2, with D perhaps matching TRBD1 (6 bases). V was trimmed by 8 bases and J by 5 bases, leaving 15 bases between them. This CDR3 region has 13 residues. Germline CDR1 is MNHEY and CDR2 is SMNVEV (reference sequence).

This clonotype was observed at least ten times. V is TRBV3-1 and J is TRBJ2-5; D is perhaps TRBD1 (6 bases). Trimming removed 4 bases from V and 7 bases from J, with 16 bases in between. CDR3 length: 14 residues. Germline-derived CDR1 and CDR2 are LGHDT and YNNKEL (reference sequence). The CDR3 loop reads CASSPGQPVVTQYF. In DNA form, the CDR3 reads TGTGCCAGCAGCCCCGGACAGCCGGTGGTGACCCAGTACTTC.

The rearrangement links TRBV12-3 or TRBV12-4 to TRBJ1-2; possible D gene TRBD1, 5 bases. This CDR3 spans 13 amino acids. The V and J ends lost 2 bases and 8 bases respectively, with 12 bases between them. This chain's CDR3 is CASSLRRGYGYTF. The CDR3 nucleotides read TGTGCCAGCAGTTTACGGCGGGGGTACGGCTACACCTTC.

This clonotype has at least ten counts. This chain uses TRBV28 with TRBJ1-2; no definite D call. Germline V gives CDR1 MDHEN, CDR2 SYDVKM. V was clipped by 6 bases and J by 2 bases, with 10 bases between them. CDR3 length equals 13 residues. The CDR3 bases are TGTGCCAGCAGACCCGGGCAGAACTATGGCTACACCTTC. Translating gives CASRPGQNYGYTF.

The genes are TRBV7-6 and TRBJ2-7; no firm D call. The germline V and J ends were trimmed by 2 bases and 3 bases, with 8 bases remaining between them. The CDR3 runs 13 residues. Germline loops: CDR1 SGHVS, CDR2 FNYEAQ. CDR3 nucleotides: TGTGCCAGCAGCTTAAACAGAGGCTACGAGCAGTACTTC. Protein: CASSLNRGYEQYF.

CDR3 DNA sequence: TGTGCCAGCACCTCCGGGACAGTCAATAATTCACCCCTCCACTTT. Its protein product is CASTSGTVNNSPLHF. The chain combines TRBV6-2 or TRBV6-3 with TRBJ1-6; TRBD1 agrees at 7 bases. Looked up from germline, CDR1 is MNHEY and CDR2 is SVGEGT. The V gene end was trimmed by 7 bases and the J gene end by 5 bases; junction bases not matched to a gene: 8. CDR3 length: 15 amino acids.

Of note for this clonotype: At one boundary the junction diverges from the germline segment, which might be a read error. The chain joins TRBV7-8 to TRBJ2-2, with D maybe TRBD2 (7 bases). From germline, CDR1 is SGHVS and CDR2 FQNEAQ. The CDR3 is 16 amino acids. CDR3 coding DNA: TGCGCCAGCAGCCAATACGGGGGGCGGAACACCGGGGAGCTGTTTTTT. Encoded protein: CASSQYGGRNTGELFF.

This sequence joins TRBV20-1 and TRBJ1-1; D unresolved. Between the trimmed V and J ends, which lost 0 bases and 6 bases, there was a span of 5 bases. Germline CDR1 reads DFQATT; CDR2 reads SNEGSKA (reference sequence). The CDR3 loop spans 11 amino acids. CDR3 amino acids: CSARDSPEAFF. The CDR3, as DNA: TGCAGTGCTAGAGATTCTCCTGAAGCTTTCTTT.

Ten or more counts support this clonotype. CDR3 coding DNA: TGCAGCGGGAGGGGGCAGGTTAATGAAAAACTGTTTTTT. Protein sequence: CSGRGQVNEKLFF. The chain couples TRBV29-1 to TRBJ1-4, with 7 bases that match TRBD1. CDR1 and CDR2 (germline): SQVTM, ANQGSEA. With V trimmed by 7 bases and J by 4 bases, 6 bases remained unmatched. The CDR3 sequence is 13 residues long.

This clonotype was picked up a small number of times. The chain has TRBV5-1 and TRBJ2-1; TRBD2 matches at 13 bases. The germline V gene encodes CDR1 SGHRS and CDR2 YFSETQ. The CDR3 totals 15 residues. V gave up 4 bases and J gave up 6 bases; unmatched junction bases: 4. The CDR3 DNA sequence: TGCGCCAGCAGCGTCGGACTAGCGGGAGCCAATGAGCAGTTCTTC. It encodes CASSVGLAGANEQFF.

This clonotype appeared a few times. V is TRBV12-3 or TRBV12-4 and J is TRBJ2-1; D is uncertain. The CDR3 loop spans 14 amino acids. V lost 5 bases and J 0 bases, leaving 8 bases between the germline ends. The CDR3 sequence is CASSSTLSYNEQFF. The CDR3 bases are TGTGCCAGCAGTAGCACGCTCTCCTACAATGAGCAGTTCTTC.

This clonotype was detected only a few times. V gene TRBV7-2 combines with J gene TRBJ1-6; unclear D gene. This CDR3 has 14 residues. Deletions cut 1 base from V and 10 bases from J, with 11 bases between. The germline gives CDR1 SGHTA, CDR2 FQGNSA. CDR3 region: CASSLGESRSPLHF. The CDR3 DNA sequence: TGTGCCAGCAGCTTAGGGGAGTCCAGATCACCCCTCCACTTT.